This T cell receptor (beta chain) originates from a study of shared clonotypes between healthy human individuals. About the study: A donor's plate count was three for CD4 naive and three for CD4 memory; CD8 naive had two and CD8 memory one.

V lost 1 base, J lost 7 bases, and 8 bases lay in between. The CDR3 has 11 residues. Germline V gene sequence: CDR1 SQVTM, CDR2 ANQGSEA. Study-wide results and limits: The genetic and exposure-history diversity represented was limited by few donors. Roughly 4.6% of naive CD4 clonotypes were common to a handful of donors.

Original methodology: Junction-only immunoSEQ data arrived without quality scores, meaning filtering differed. Method: immunoSEQ multiplex PCR; TCRdb's copy keeps in-frame clones and lacks some. That table gives V, J and clone size, and the DNA gave D and trimming. The profile shows around 2.1 million clones, just over 90% of them singletons. CD45RO-negative, CCR7-positively selected cells formed the naive CD8 fraction, excluding terminally differentiated effector memory CD45RA+ cells. This clone was seen a single time. What it recognizes is unknown. The gene calls are TRBV29-1 and TRBJ2-7; D perhaps matches TRBD2 (6 bases). This TCR was sampled from a man aged 18-30 years in good health. Some clones in this sample may be carry-over from other donors' samples. The sequencing input was naive CD8+ T cells from PBMCs. The CDR3 nucleotides are TGCAGCGTTGAAGCGGGGGATGAGCAGTACTTC. It yields the protein CSVEAGDEQYF.